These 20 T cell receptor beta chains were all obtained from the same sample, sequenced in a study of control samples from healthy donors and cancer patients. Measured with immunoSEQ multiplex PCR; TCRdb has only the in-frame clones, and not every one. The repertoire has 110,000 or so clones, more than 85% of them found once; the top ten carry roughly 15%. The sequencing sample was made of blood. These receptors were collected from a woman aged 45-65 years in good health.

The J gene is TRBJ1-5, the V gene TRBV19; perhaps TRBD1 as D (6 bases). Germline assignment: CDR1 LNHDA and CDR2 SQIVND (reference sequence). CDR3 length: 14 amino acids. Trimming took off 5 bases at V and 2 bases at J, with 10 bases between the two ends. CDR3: CASSQQGGNQPQHF. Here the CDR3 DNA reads TGTGCCAGTAGTCAACAGGGAGGCAATCAGCCCCAGCATTTT.

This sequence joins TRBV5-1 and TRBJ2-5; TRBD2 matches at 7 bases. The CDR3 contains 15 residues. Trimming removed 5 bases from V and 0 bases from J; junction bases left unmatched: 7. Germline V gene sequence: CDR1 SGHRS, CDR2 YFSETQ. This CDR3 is CASRDGTTYQETQYF. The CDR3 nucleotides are TGCGCCAGCAGGGACGGGACTACGTACCAAGAGACCCAGTACTTC.

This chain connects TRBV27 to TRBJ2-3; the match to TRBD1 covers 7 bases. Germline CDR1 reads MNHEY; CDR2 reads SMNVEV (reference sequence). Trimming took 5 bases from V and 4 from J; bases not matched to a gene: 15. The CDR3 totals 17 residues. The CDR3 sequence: CASSQSGTALLPDTQYF. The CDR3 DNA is TGTGCCAGCAGTCAATCCGGGACAGCCCTCCTCCCAGATACGCAGTATTTT.

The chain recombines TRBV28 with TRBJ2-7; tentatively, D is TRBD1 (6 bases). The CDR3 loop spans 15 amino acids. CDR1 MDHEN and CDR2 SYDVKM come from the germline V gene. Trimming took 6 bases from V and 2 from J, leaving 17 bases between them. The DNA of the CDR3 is TGTGCCAGCAGGAGCCCTACAGGGCTCCCCTACGAGCAGTACTTC. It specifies CASRSPTGLPYEQYF. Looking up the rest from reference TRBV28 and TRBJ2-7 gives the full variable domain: DVKVTQSSRYLVKRTGEKVFLECVQDMDHENMFWYRQDPGLGLRLIYFSYDVKMKEKGDIPEGYSVSREKKERFSLILESASTNQTSMYLCASRSPTGLPYEQYFGPGTRLTVT.

In nucleotides, the CDR3 is TGTGCCAGCAGCAATAGCGGGAGGGGCACAGATACGCAGTATTTT. Translating gives CASSNSGRGTDTQYF. J is TRBJ2-3 and V is TRBV28, with 11 bases lining up with TRBD2. The ends lost 6 bases at V and 1 base at J; junction bases unmatched: 3. The CDR3 covers 15 residues. Germline loops: CDR1 MDHEN, CDR2 SYDVKM.

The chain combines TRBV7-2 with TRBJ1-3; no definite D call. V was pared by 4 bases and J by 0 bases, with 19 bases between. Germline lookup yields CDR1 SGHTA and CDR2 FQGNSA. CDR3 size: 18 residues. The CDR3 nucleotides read TGTGCCAGCAGCTCCATCCCGAATGGATACAACTCTGGAAACACCATATATTTT. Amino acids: CASSSIPNGYNSGNTIYF. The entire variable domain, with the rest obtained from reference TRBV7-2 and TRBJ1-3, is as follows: GAGVSQSPSNKVTEKGKDVELRCDPISGHTALYWYRQSLGQGLEFLIYFQGNSAPDKSGLPSDRFSAERTGGSVSTLTIQRTQQEDSAVYLCASSSIPNGYNSGNTIYFGEGSWLTVV.

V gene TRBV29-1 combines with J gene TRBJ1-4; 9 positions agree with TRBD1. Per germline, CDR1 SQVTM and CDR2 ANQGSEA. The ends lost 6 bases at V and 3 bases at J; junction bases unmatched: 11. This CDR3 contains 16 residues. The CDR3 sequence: CSVGRLTGGPNEKLFF. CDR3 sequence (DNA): TGCAGCGTGGGACGCCTTACAGGGGGCCCTAATGAAAAACTGTTTTTT. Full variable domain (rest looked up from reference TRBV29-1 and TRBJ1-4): SAVISQKPSRDICQRGTSLTIQCQVDSQVTMMFWYRQQPGQSLTLIATANQGSEATYESGFVIDKFPISRPNLTFSTLTVSNMSPEDSSIYLCSVGRLTGGPNEKLFFGSGTQLSVL.

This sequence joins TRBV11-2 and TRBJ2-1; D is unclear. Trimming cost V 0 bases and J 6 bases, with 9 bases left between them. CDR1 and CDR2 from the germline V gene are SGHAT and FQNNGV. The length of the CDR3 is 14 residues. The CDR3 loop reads CASSLEDWVNEQFF. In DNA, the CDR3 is TGTGCCAGCAGCTTAGAAGACTGGGTCAATGAGCAGTTCTTC. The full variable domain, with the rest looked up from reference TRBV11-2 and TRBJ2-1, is EAGVAQSPRYKIIEKRQSVAFWCNPISGHATLYWYQQILGQGPKLLIQFQNNGVVDDSQLPKDRFSAERLKGVDSTLKIQPAKLEDSAVYLCASSLEDWVNEQFFGPGTRLTVL.

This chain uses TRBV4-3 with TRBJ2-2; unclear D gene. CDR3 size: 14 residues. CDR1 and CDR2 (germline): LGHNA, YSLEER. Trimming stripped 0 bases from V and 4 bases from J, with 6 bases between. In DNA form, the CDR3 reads TGCGCCAGCAGCCAAGATGTTGGCACCGGGGAGCTGTTTTTT. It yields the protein CASSQDVGTGELFF.

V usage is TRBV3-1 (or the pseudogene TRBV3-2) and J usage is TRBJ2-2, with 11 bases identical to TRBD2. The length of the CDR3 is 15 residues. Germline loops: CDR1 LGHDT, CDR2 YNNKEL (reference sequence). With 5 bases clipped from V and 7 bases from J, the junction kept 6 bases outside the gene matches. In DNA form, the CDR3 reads TGTGCCAGCAGCTCTCACCTAGCGGGGGGCGGGGAGCTGTTTTTT. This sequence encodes CASSSHLAGGGELFF.

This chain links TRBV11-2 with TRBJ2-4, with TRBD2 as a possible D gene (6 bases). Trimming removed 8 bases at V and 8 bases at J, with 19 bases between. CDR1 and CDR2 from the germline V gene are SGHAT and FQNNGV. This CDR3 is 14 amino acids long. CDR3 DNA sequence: TGTGCCAGCGGTCGTTTATCTTTAGCGGACATTCAGTACTTC. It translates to CASGRLSLADIQYF.

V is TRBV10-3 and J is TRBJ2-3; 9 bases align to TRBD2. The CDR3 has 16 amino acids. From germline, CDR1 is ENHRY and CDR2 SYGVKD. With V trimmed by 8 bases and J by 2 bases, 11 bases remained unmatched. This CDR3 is CAIAQREVPTTDTQYF. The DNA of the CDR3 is TGTGCCATCGCCCAGCGGGAGGTCCCGACCACAGATACGCAGTATTTT.

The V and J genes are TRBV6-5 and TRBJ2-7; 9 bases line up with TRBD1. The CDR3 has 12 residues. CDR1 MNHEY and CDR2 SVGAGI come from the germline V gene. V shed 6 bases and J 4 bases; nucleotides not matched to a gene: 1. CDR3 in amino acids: CASRGQGYEQYF. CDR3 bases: TGTGCCAGCAGGGGACAGGGTTACGAGCAGTACTTC.

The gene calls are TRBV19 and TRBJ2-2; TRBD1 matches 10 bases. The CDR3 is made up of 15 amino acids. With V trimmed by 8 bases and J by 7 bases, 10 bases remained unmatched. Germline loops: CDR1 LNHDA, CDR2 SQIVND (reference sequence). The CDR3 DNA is TGTGCCAGTGAGGAGGGACAGGGGAAAATCGGGGAGCTGTTTTTT. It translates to CASEEGQGKIGELFF.

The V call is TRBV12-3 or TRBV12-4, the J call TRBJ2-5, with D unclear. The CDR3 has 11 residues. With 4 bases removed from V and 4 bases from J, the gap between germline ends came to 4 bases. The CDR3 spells CASSWGETQYF. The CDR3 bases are TGTGCCAGCAGTTGGGGAGAGACCCAGTACTTC.

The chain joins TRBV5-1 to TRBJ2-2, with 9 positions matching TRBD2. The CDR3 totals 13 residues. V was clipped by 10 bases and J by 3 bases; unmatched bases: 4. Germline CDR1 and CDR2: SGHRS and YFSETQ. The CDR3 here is CARGGGHTGELFF. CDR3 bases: TGCGCCCGCGGGGGGGGACACACCGGGGAGCTGTTTTTT.

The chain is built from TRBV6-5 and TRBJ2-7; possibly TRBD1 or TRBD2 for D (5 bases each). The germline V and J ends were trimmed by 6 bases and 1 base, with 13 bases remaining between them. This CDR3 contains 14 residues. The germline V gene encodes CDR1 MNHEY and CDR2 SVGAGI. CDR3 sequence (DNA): TGTGCCAGCAGAAAATCAGGGAGTTCCTACGAGCAGTACGTC. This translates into CASRKSGSSYEQYV.

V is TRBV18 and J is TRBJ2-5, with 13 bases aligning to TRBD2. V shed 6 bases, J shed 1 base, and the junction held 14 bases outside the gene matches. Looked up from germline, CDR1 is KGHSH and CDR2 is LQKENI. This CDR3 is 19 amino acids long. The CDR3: CASSPKTGTSGAPQETQYF. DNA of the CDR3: TGTGCCAGCTCTCCTAAAACCGGGACTAGCGGGGCCCCCCAAGAGACCCAGTACTTC.

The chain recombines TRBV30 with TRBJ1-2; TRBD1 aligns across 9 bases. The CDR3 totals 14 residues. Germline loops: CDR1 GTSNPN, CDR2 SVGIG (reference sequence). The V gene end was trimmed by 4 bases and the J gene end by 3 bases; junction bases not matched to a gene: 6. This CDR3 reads CAWTRDRVHYGYTF. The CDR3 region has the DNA TGTGCCTGGACGAGGGACAGGGTCCACTATGGCTACACCTTC.

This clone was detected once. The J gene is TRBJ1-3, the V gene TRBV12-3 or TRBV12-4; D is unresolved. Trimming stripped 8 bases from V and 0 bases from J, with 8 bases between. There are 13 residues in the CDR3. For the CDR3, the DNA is TGTGCCAGCCACCGCGGCTCTGGAAACACCATATATTTT. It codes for CASHRGSGNTIYF.